These 5 T cell receptor beta chains were all obtained from the same sample, sequenced in a study of blood T cells in healthy people across ages (dated by TCRdb to 2014 to 2015). The library was made by 5' RACE. Data came from an Illumina HiSeq 2500. A second PCR of about 7 to 12 cycles was run with a J-beta primer mix and a sample-barcoded 5' primer. The public sequencing data were trimmed at Q25 with fastp and processed into clonotypes with MiXCR by TCRdb, which kept only in-frame beta chains. Rows with one shared CDR3 protein collapse into an entry with the most common genes and DNA. The sample table contains 730,000 or so distinct CDR3 sequences; only one count was recorded for 40% to 45% of them. 25% to 35% of the sample lies in the top ten. The sample comprised blood. These receptors all stem from a man older than 75 in good health.

V and J are TRBV28 and TRBJ1-6; no reliable D call. V lost 5 bases and J 4 bases, leaving 6 bases between the germline ends. The CDR3 totals 13 residues. Germline V gene data show CDR1 as MDHEN and CDR2 as SYDVKM. Here the CDR3 reads CASSAPYNSPLHF. DNA of the CDR3: TGTGCCAGCAGTGCCCCTTATAATTCACCCCTCCACTTT.

The chain employs TRBV2 and TRBJ2-3; TRBD1 matches 9 bases. This CDR3 has 15 residues. V shed 7 bases, J shed 1 base, and the junction held 6 bases outside the gene matches. Germline values: CDR1 SNHLY, CDR2 FYNNEI. The CDR3 region has the DNA TGTGCCAGCAACCCGCGGACAGGGGGCACAGATACGCAGTATTTT. This sequence encodes CASNPRTGGTDTQYF.

This clonotype was found a few times. CDR3 in amino acids: CASSRPSGSPSNNEQFF. Here the CDR3 DNA reads TGTGCCAGCAGTCGCCCTAGCGGGAGCCCTAGTAACAATGAGCAGTTCTTC. This chain uses TRBV2 with TRBJ2-1; 10 bases align to TRBD2. Germline trimming cut 5 bases from V and 5 bases from J; bases unmatched to any gene: 12. The germline V gene has CDR1 SNHLY and CDR2 FYNNEI. CDR3 length: 17 amino acids.

J is TRBJ1-1 and V is TRBV10-2; 10 nucleotides agree with TRBD1. CDR3 length: 15 residues. CDR1 and CDR2 (germline): WSHSY, SAAADI. Trimming at V came to 6 bases and at J to 4 bases, leaving 8 bases not matched to a gene. DNA of the CDR3: TGCGCCAGCAGCCGGGACAGGGGACTTGGCACTGAAGCTTTCTTT. It codes for CASSRDRGLGTEAFF.

The table lists this clonotype with a few counts. The CDR3 nucleotides read TGTGCCAGCAGTTTACTGCGGGGCGGGGAGCTGTTTTTT. Residues: CASSLLRGGELFF. The chain employs TRBV12-3 or TRBV12-4 and TRBJ2-2, with D maybe TRBD2 (6 bases). Trimming stripped 2 bases from V and 7 bases from J, with 8 bases between. The CDR3 contains 13 residues.